This T cell receptor (beta chain) appears in the sequencing data of a study of long-term antiretroviral therapy in people with HIV. Overall study results and limits: Regardless of time point, clones expanded before ART dominated the repertoire. ART was followed by higher diversity that remained below transplant donor controls. Relative to control repertoires, HIV repertoires exhibited narrower CDR3 length ranges.

Germline CDR1 and CDR2: SGHDT and YYEEEE. This CDR3 is built from 11 residues. Losses at the gene ends were 4 bases for V and 10 bases for J; bases not matched to a gene: 2. With regard to this clone: Its antigen remains unidentified.

Investigators performed immunoSEQ version v3.0 at survey level. Assay used: immunoSEQ multiplex PCR; TCRdb lists only in-frame clones, some missing. The sample contains some 16,000 clones, around 89% of which appear only once. The starting material was unsorted PBMCs, obtained 0.7 years before starting antiretroviral therapy. The receptor was isolated from a man aged 50-59 years with HIV. The gene calls are TRBV5-6 and TRBJ2-1; 7 positions agree with TRBD2. CDR3 nucleotide sequence: TGTGCCAGCAGCCGGGACTACGAGCAGTTCTTC. Its protein product is CASSRDYEQFF.